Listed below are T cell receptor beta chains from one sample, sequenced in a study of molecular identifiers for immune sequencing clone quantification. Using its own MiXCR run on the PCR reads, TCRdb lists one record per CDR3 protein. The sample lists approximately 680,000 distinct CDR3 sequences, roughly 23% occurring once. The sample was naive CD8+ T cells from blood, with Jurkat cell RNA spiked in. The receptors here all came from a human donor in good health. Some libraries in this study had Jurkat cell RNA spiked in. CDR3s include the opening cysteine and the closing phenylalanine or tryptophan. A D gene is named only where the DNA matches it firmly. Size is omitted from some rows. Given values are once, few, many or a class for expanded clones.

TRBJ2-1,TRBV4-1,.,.,TGCGCCAGCAGCCATGAGGGACAAACCAATGAGCAGTTCTTC,CASSHEGQTNEQFF
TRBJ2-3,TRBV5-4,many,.,TGTGCCAGCAGCCTAAACAGAGGGATGAACACAGATACGCAGTATTTT,CASSLNRGMNTDTQYF
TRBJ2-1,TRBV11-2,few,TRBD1,TGTGCCAGCAGCACCAGGACAGGACCCTACAATGAGCAGTTCTTC,CASSTRTGPYNEQFF
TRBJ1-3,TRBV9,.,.,TGTGCCAGCAGCGCCCAAAATCTAGCAAGCTCTGGAAACACCATATATTTT,CASSAQNLASSGNTIYF
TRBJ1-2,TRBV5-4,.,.,TGTGCCAGCAGCCTGGACGACTATGGCTACACCTTC,CASSLDDYGYTF
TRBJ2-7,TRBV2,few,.,TGTGCCAGCGAGGCTGTGGGGGGCTACGAGCAGTACTTC,CASEAVGGYEQYF
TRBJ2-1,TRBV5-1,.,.,TGCGCCAGCAGCCTCCTAGCGCCCTCCTACAATGAGCAGCTCTTC,CASSLLAPSYNEQLF
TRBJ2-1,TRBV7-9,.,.,TGTGCCAGCAGCTTTCAGGAAATCCTACAATCCTACAATGAGCAGTTCTTC,CASSFQEILQSYNEQFF
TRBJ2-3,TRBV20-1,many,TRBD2,TGCAGTGCTAGGGGACTTCTAGCGGGGGGGCCAGATACGCAGTATTTT,CSARGLLAGGPDTQYF
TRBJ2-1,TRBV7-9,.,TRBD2,TGTGCCAGCAGCTTAGAAGGGACTAGCGGGTACAATGAGCAGTTCTTC,CASSLEGTSGYNEQFF
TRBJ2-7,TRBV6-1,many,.,TGTGCCACCTTGACCTACGAGCAGTACTTC,CATLTYEQYF